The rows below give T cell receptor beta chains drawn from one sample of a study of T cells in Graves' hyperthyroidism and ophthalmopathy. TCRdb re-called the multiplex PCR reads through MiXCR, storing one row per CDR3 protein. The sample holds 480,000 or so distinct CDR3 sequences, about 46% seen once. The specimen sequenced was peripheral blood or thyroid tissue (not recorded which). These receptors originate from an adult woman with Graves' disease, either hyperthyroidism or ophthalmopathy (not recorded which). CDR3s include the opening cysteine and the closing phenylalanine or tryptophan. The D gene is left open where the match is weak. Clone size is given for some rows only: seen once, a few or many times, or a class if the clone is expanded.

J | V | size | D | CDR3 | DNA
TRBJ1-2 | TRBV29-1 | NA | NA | CASRPTRKGRNYGYTF | TGTGCCAGTAGACCCACTCGAAAGGGCAGGAACTATGGCTACACCTTC
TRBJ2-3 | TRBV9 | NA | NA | CASSVGATGTDTQYF | TGTGCCAGCAGCGTTGGGGCGACTGGCACAGATACGCAGTATTTT
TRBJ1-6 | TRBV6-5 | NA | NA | CASSSLMGYNSPLHF | TGTGCCAGCAGTTCCTTAATGGGCTATAATTCACCCCTCCACTTT
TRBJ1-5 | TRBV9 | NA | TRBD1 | CASSGGQGLHEHF | TGTGCCAGCAGCGGGGGACAGGGGTTACACGAGCATTTT
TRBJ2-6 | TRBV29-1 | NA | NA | CSVVGESGANVLTF | TGCAGCGTCGTAGGGGAGTCTGGGGCCAACGTCCTGACTTTC
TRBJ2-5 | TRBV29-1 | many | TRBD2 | CSGRSGRARETQYF | TGCAGCGGTAGAAGCGGGAGGGCTAGAGAGACCCAGTACTTC
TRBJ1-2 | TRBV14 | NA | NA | CASSRGAGNTF | TGTGCCAGCAGCCGTGGAGCTGGAAACACCTTC
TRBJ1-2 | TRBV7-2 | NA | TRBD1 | CASSAIRDRDYGYTF | TGTGCCAGCAGCGCTATCCGGGACAGGGACTATGGCTACACCTTC
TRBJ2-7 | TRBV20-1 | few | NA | CSATLPHRTYEQYF | TGCAGTGCTACTTTGCCTCACCGTACCTACGAGCAGTACTTC
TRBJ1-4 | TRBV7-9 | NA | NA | CASSDLNLGEKLFF | TGTGCCAGCAGCGACCTCAATCTAGGTGAAAAACTGTTTTTT
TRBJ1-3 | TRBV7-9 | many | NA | CASSLAKGSGNTIYF | TGTGCCAGCAGCTTAGCGAAGGGGTCTGGAAACACCATATATTTT
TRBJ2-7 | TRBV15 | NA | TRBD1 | CATSSRQGLTYEQYF | TGTGCCACCAGCAGCAGACAGGGCTTGACCTACGAGCAGTACTTC
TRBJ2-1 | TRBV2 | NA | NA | CASSESRNNEQFF | TGTGCCAGCAGTGAAAGCAGGAACAATGAGCAGTTCTTC
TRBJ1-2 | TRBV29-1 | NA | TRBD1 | CSVEGQGRSPYGYTF | TGCAGCGTTGAAGGACAGGGGAGGTCTCCCTATGGCTACACCTTC
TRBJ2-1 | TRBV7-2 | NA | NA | CASSLPSLQEQFF | TGTGCCAGCAGCTTACCCTCCCTACAGGAGCAGTTCTTC
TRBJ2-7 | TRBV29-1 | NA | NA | CSRRVGHGNYEQYF | TGCAGCAGGAGGGTAGGACACGGGAACTACGAGCAGTACTTC
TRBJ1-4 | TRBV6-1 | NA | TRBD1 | CASERTGRREKLFF | TGTGCCAGCGAACGGACAGGTCGGAGAGAAAAACTGTTTTTT
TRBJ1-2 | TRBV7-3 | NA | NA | CASSIAQINYGYTF | TGTGCCAGCAGCATAGCCCAGATCAACTATGGCTACACCTTC
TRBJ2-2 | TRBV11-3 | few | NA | CASSPQPNTGELFF | TGTGCCAGCTCACCCCAACCGAACACCGGGGAGCTGTTTTTT
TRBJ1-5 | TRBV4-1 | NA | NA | CASSRLQGDQPQHF | TGCGCCAGCAGCCGCCTACAGGGCGATCAGCCCCAGCATTTT
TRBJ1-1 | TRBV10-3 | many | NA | CATSRDLNTEAFF | TGTGCCACCAGCAGGGATCTAAACACTGAAGCTTTCTTT
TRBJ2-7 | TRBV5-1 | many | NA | CASSVASGFAYEQYF | TGCGCCAGCAGCGTAGCCTCCGGATTTGCCTACGAGCAGTACTTC
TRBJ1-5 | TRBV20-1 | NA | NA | CSATPGGWGPQEGMAAQHF | TGCAGTGCCACTCCGGGCGGTTGGGGGCCACAGGAGGGGATGGCGGCTCAGCATTTT
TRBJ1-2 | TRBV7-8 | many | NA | CASSLEALINYGYTF | TGTGCCAGCAGCTTAGAAGCCTTAATCAACTATGGCTACACCTTC
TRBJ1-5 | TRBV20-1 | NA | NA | CSARSPASTQHF | TGCAGTGCTAGAAGTCCGGCCAGTACCCAGCATTTT
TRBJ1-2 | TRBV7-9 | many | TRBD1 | CASSSGQGGFYGYTF | TGTGCCAGCAGCTCGGGACAGGGGGGGTTCTATGGCTACACCTTC
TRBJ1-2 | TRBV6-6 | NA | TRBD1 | CASSYSGTGGGYTF | TGTGCCAGCAGTTACTCCGGGACAGGGGGCGGCTACACCTTC
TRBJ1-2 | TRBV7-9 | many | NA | CASSLDSFYTF | TGTGCCAGCAGCTTAGACAGCTTCTACACCTTC
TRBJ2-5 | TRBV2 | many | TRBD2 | CASSEFTSGGRTQYF | TGTGCCAGCAGTGAATTTACTAGCGGGGGAAGGACCCAGTACTTC
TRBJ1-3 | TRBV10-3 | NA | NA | CAISGQGQGNGYTIYF | TGTGCCATCAGTGGTCAAGGGCAGGGGAATGGCTACACCATATATTTT
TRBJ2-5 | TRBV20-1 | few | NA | CSALRYQETQYF | TGCAGTGCTTTGAGGTACCAAGAGACCCAGTACTTC
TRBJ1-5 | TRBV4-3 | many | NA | CASSQGLYSNQPQHF | TGCGCCAGCAGCCAAGGTCTGTATAGCAATCAGCCCCAGCATTTT
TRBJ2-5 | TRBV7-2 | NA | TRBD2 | CASSFYPGLAGLETQYF | TGTGCCAGCAGCTTTTACCCGGGACTAGCGGGCCTAGAGACCCAGTACTTC
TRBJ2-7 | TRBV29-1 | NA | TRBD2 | CSQEGLAAPYEQYF | TGCAGCCAGGAAGGACTAGCGGCCCCCTACGAGCAGTACTTC
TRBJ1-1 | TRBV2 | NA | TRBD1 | CASSPGTGVEAFF | TGTGCCAGCAGTCCCGGGACAGGGGTTGAAGCTTTCTTT
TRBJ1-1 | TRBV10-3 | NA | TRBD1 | CAIRPTTGTGEAFF | TGTGCCATCAGGCCTACCACAGGGACAGGGGAAGCTTTCTTT